This T cell receptor beta chain appears in the sequencing data of a study of cytomegalovirus exposure and HLA in healthy donors. Study outcomes and limitations: Some segments of the V type, notably TRBV6-2 and TRBV6-3, were excluded as indistinguishable. Based on reports, TCR beta sequences accurately predicted HLA-A and HLA-B alleles for most subjects.

CDR3 size: 14 residues. Germline V gene lookup returns CDR1 MNHEY and CDR2 SMNVEV (reference sequence). This PCR relied on a set of 60 Vbeta primers and 13 Jbeta primers. Data came from immunoSEQ multiplex PCR; TCRdb stores just in-frame clones and leaves some out. This sample has 150,000 to 200,000 clones; 75% to 85% occur once, and the top ten carry 7.4%. For this clone: The antigen is undetermined.

Material: PBMCs. The chain carries TRBV27 and TRBJ2-5, with 8 bases identical to TRBD1. The DNA end is a closer match to TRBJ2-7, so the J assignment may be wrong. This sequence originates from a male donor in good health and CMV-seropositive. The CDR3 nucleotides are TGTGCCAGCCCAATGGACAGGGCCACCTCCGAGCAGTACTTC. Translated, it gives CASPMDRATSEQYF.